These T cell receptor beta chains were read from a single sample in a study of T cell changes during pregnancy in multiple sclerosis. The table came from immunoSEQ multiplex PCR; TCRdb's copy has only in-frame clones and leaves some out. The repertoire holds about 61,000 clones, with about 90% as singletons. Sequencing was performed on peripheral blood, taken in the first trimester of pregnancy. Receptors originate from a female donor in good health, enrolled as a control in a pregnancy study. CDR3s include the opening cysteine and the closing phenylalanine or tryptophan. A D gene is named only where the DNA matches it firmly. Clone sizes are given selectively: once, few, many, or a class where the clone is expanded.

NA	NA	TRBV20-1	TRBJ2-1	TGCAGTGCCAAGACAGATGAGCAGTTCTTC	CSAKTDEQFF
NA	NA	TRBV4-3	TRBJ1-2	TGCGCCAGCAGCCAAGGGGCAGTCCTTGGGTATGGCTACACCTTC	CASSQGAVLGYGYTF
few	TRBD1	TRBV30	TRBJ1-1	TGTGCCTGGAGTGTACAGACAGGGGGCCCGAACACTGAAGCTTTCTTT	CAWSVQTGGPNTEAFF
NA	NA	TRBV5-1	TRBJ1-2	TGCGCCAGCAGCTTGATACAGAGTAACTATGGCTACACCTTC	CASSLIQSNYGYTF
NA	TRBD1	TRBV29-1	TRBJ2-7	TGCAGCTTGTGGGACAGAACCTACGAGCAGTACTTC	CSLWDRTYEQYF
NA	NA	TRBV29-1	TRBJ2-7	TGCAGCGTTGAAGTGTCAGGCATTTCCTACGAGCAGTACTTC	CSVEVSGISYEQYF
NA	TRBD1	TRBV29-1	TRBJ2-7	TGCAGCGTTGAACGACAGGGGCGCCCCTACGAGCAGTACTTC	CSVERQGRPYEQYF
once	NA	TRBV18	TRBJ1-2	TGTGCCAGCTCACCAACGGTAGCCGGGTCGGAAGGAGGCTACACCTTC	CASSPTVAGSEGGYTF
NA	NA	TRBV25-1	TRBJ2-7	TGTGCCAGCACCGAACCTCACAGTCCCTACGAGCAGTACTTC	CASTEPHSPYEQYF
NA	NA	TRBV4-1	TRBJ1-2	TGCGCCAGCAGCCAAGCCCAGGGCAGCTATGGCTACACCTTC	CASSQAQGSYGYTF
NA	TRBD1	TRBV6-5	TRBJ2-5	TGTGCCAGCAGTTATACCGGGACAGGGGCGGGGGAGCAGTACTTC	CASSYTGTGAGEQYF
NA	NA	TRBV9	TRBJ2-1	TGTGCCAGCAGCGTCACAAACTACAATGAGCAGTTCTTC	CASSVTNYNEQFF
once	NA	TRBV30	TRBJ1-6	TGTGCCTGGAGTGTACAGGGAGGGATGAGTGTTTCACCCCTCCACTTT	CAWSVQGGMSVSPLHF
NA	TRBD1	TRBV29-1	TRBJ1-6	TGCAGCGTTGGGGCAGGGGGTAATTCACCCCTCCACTTT	CSVGAGGNSPLHF
NA	NA	TRBV7-9	TRBJ2-3	TGTGCCATTTACGTCGGGGGGCACACAGATACGCAGTATTTT	CAIYVGGHTDTQYF
once	NA	TRBV23-1	TRBJ1-1	TGCGCCAGCAGTCTGCGGGGTGGGGACACTGAAGCTTTCTTT	CASSLRGGDTEAFF
NA	NA	TRBV6-1	TRBJ2-5	TGTGCCAGCATGGCAGGGATCCCCCAAGAGACCCAGTACTTC	CASMAGIPQETQYF
NA	NA	TRBV5-4	TRBJ1-2	TGTGCCACCCCCGGCGGCACGGCTGGCTACACCTTC	CATPGGTAGYTF
NA	TRBD1	TRBV5-3	TRBJ2-7	TGTGCCAGAAGCTTGCCTGGGACAGGGGGCCTGGACTCCTACGAGCAGTACTTC	CARSLPGTGGLDSYEQYF
NA	TRBD1	TRBV2	TRBJ2-6	TGTGCCAGCAGTAACACAGGGGCCGGGGCCAACGTCCTGACTTTC	CASSNTGAGANVLTF
NA	TRBD1	TRBV11-2	TRBJ2-7	TGTGCCAGCAGCTTCGACAGGGGAGACGAGCAGTACTTC	CASSFDRGDEQYF
NA	TRBD2	TRBV7-3	TRBJ2-1	TGTGCCAGCAGCCCCCGGGGGGGCCTCAGAAATGAGCAGTTCTTC	CASSPRGGLRNEQFF
NA	TRBD2	TRBV11-2	TRBJ2-1	TGTGCCAGCAGGTTAGGGGTGCTAGCGGGGGTTTTTTATGAGCAGTTCTTC	CASRLGVLAGVFYEQFF
NA	TRBD1	TRBV4-3	TRBJ2-3	TGCGCCAGCAGCCAAGATTATCAGGGGGCGGATAATACGCAGTATTTT	CASSQDYQGADNTQYF
NA	TRBD2	TRBV19	TRBJ2-1	TGTGCCAGTAGTATAGGAGGACTAGCGGGGGCCTCCTACAATGAGCAGTTCTTC	CASSIGGLAGASYNEQFF
NA	NA	TRBV5-4	TRBJ1-5	TGTGCCAGCAGCTTGGGGGCAGGGACTGAACAGCCCCAGCATTTT	CASSLGAGTEQPQHF
NA	TRBD1	TRBV7-8	TRBJ2-7	TGTGCCAGCCCCGAGGCGGGACAGGCCAGGACCTACGAGCAGTACTTC	CASPEAGQARTYEQYF
NA	NA	TRBV4-1	TRBJ2-3	TGCGCCAGCAGCCAAGATCGGTATACGCAGTATTTT	CASSQDRYTQYF
NA	TRBD1	TRBV4-2	TRBJ1-1	TGTGCCAGCAGCCAAGAGGGATACACAGGGGTCGGCACTGAAGCTTTCTTT	CASSQEGYTGVGTEAFF
NA	TRBD1	TRBV25-1	TRBJ2-7	TGTGCCTCCTCGGACAGGTCCGACGAGCAGTACTTC	CASSDRSDEQYF
NA	NA	TRBV19	TRBJ2-3	TGTGCCAGTAGTATCCGGGGTCGACAAACAGATACGCAGTATTTT	CASSIRGRQTDTQYF
NA	TRBD1	TRBV18	TRBJ2-5	TGTGCCAGCTCGCGGTGGCAGGGGGCAGGGGAGACCCAGTACTTC	CASSRWQGAGETQYF
NA	NA	TRBV30	TRBJ2-7	TGTGCCTGGAGTATGGGCGTTGGCGGAGGGTACGAGCAGTACTTC	CAWSMGVGGGYEQYF
NA	NA	TRBV21-1	TRBJ1-2	TGTGCCAGCAGCAACCGGACGAGGGTGGTAGGTGGCTACACCTTC	CASSNRTRVVGGYTF
NA	NA	TRBV6-1	TRBJ1-2	TGTGCCAGCAGTGACGTACCGGGACACTTCTATGGCTACACCTTC	CASSDVPGHFYGYTF
NA	NA	TRBV10-2	TRBJ2-7	TGCGCCAGCCTCGTCGGGAGTTCCTACGAGCAGTACTTC	CASLVGSSYEQYF
NA	NA	TRBV6-5	TRBJ2-7	TGTGCCAGCAGTACCCAGGGGACCTACGAGCAGTACTTC	CASSTQGTYEQYF
NA	NA	TRBV7-2	TRBJ2-5	TGTGCCAGCGGGGGCCTTCGACCGTATGGGCAAGAGACCCAGTACTTC	CASGGLRPYGQETQYF
once	TRBD2	TRBV5-4	TRBJ2-3	TGTGCCAGCAGTTGGGGACTAGCGGGGGCCGAAGATACGCAGTATTTT	CASSWGLAGAEDTQYF
NA	NA	TRBV19	TRBJ1-2	TGTGCCAGTAGTGGGCCGGGACACTCTGGCTACACCTTC	CASSGPGHSGYTF
once	NA	TRBV2	TRBJ1-3	TGTGCCAGCAGTGAAGAAGGGGTGGGAGGAAACACCATATATTTT	CASSEEGVGGNTIYF
NA	NA	TRBV7-2	TRBJ2-3	TGTGCCAGCAGCTTAGACTTCACAGATACGCAGTATTTT	CASSLDFTDTQYF
NA	NA	TRBV19	TRBJ2-7	TGTGCCAGTAGCTTTGGACTTTCCTACGAGCAGTACTTC	CASSFGLSYEQYF